These T cell receptor beta chains were read from a single sample in a study of T-cell reconstitution after alpha-beta-depleted transplantation in children. MiXCR was run by TCRdb on the PCR reads, yielding one entry per CDR3 protein. The repertoire consists of some 350,000 distinct CDR3 sequences, with about 17% occurring once and the leading ten covering around 43%. The sample here was PBMCs, mostly from graft donor cells, taken 360 days after TCRalphabeta/CD19-depleted stem cell transplant. The receptors come from a male patient between 2 and 10 years old who had a stem cell transplant for acute lymphoblastic leukemia, so the T cells may come from the graft donor. CDR3s include the opening cysteine and the closing phenylalanine or tryptophan. A D gene is named only where the DNA matches it firmly. Size tells how often a clone was seen (once, few, many) or the class of an expanded clone, and some rows leave it out.

TRBV7-9	TRBJ2-5	TRBD1	-	CASSLAHRGAETQYF	TGTGCCAGCAGCTTGGCGCACAGGGGAGCGGAGACCCAGTACTTC
TRBV12-3/TRBV12-4	TRBJ2-2	TRBD2	once	CASSRIAGAAGELFF	TGTGCCAGCAGTCGTATAGCGGGAGCCGCCGGGGAGCTGTTTTTT
TRBV20-1	TRBJ2-1	-	-	CSARDNRPEQFF	TGCAGTGCTAGAGATAACAGGCCCGAGCAGTTCTTC
TRBV7-2	TRBJ2-7	TRBD1	-	CASSLGQGTGEQYF	TGTGCCAGCAGCTTGGGACAGGGAACGGGCGAGCAGTACTTC
TRBV11-2	TRBJ2-1	TRBD2	few	CASSPTSGLAFNEQFF	TGTGCCAGCAGCCCAACATCGGGACTAGCCTTTAATGAGCAGTTCTTC
TRBV20-1	TRBJ2-2	TRBD2	-	CSATTSGNTGELFF	TGCAGTGCGACGACTAGCGGCAACACCGGGGAGCTGTTTTTT
TRBV6-5	TRBJ2-5	TRBD1	few	CASSSVPGGLETQYF	TGTGCCAGCAGTTCGGTCCCAGGGGGCTTGGAGACCCAGTACTTC
TRBV25-1	TRBJ2-7	TRBD2	few	CASAVQPGGEQYF	TGTGCCAGCGCCGTACAGCCGGGAGGGGAGCAGTACTTC
TRBV4-2	TRBJ1-5	-	few	CASSQDPEDQPQHF	TGTGCCAGCAGCCAAGATCCGGAGGATCAGCCCCAGCATTTT
TRBV16	TRBJ2-7	TRBD2	few	CASSQGVGLAVPYEQYF	TGTGCCAGCAGCCAGGGGGTCGGGCTAGCGGTCCCCTACGAGCAGTACTTC
TRBV19	TRBJ1-5	-	few	CASSSGEYSNQPQHF	TGTGCCAGCAGTTCAGGGGAGTATAGCAATCAGCCCCAGCATTTT
TRBV28	TRBJ2-3	TRBD2	few	CASSLPTMGGGEPTDTQYF	TGTGCCAGCAGTTTACCCACGATGGGGGGAGGGGAGCCCACAGATACGCAGTATTTT
TRBV29-1	TRBJ2-1	-	-	CSGWNLISGGADNEQFF	TGCAGCGGTTGGAACTTAATTAGCGGAGGAGCGGACAATGAGCAGTTCTTC
TRBV24-1	TRBJ2-1	-	-	CATSDGGNGQFF	TGTGCCACCAGTGATGGGGGGAATGGGCAGTTCTTC
TRBV7-2	TRBJ2-5	TRBD1	few	CASSLGQGPLQETQYF	TGTGCCAGCAGCTTAGGACAGGGCCCGCTCCAAGAGACCCAGTACTTC
TRBV19	TRBJ2-7	TRBD1	-	CASSRQGEDEQYF	TGTGCCAGTAGCCGACAGGGGGAGGACGAGCAGTACTTC
TRBV5-5	TRBJ2-7	-	few	CASSLPGRAAYEQYF	TGTGCCAGCAGCTTGCCCGGACGGGCAGCCTACGAGCAGTACTTC
TRBV27	TRBJ1-2	-	many	CASSLRTGPNYGYTF	TGTGCCAGCAGTTTGCGAACAGGGCCCAACTATGGCTACACCTTC
TRBV21-1	TRBJ2-3	-	-	CASSKDGISSVGTDTQYF	TGTGCCAGCAGCAAAGATGGGATCTCTAGCGTCGGCACAGATACGCAGTATTTT
TRBV9	TRBJ2-7	-	many	CASSVGGDLSYEQYF	TGTGCCAGCAGCGTAGGCGGGGACCTATCCTACGAGCAGTACTTC
TRBV20-1	TRBJ2-7	-	few	CSATPTSMSYEQYF	TGCAGTGCTACGCCCACTAGTATGTCCTACGAGCAGTACTTC
TRBV12-3/TRBV12-4	TRBJ2-7	-	-	CASRFAGFSNEQYF	TGTGCCAGCAGATTCGCAGGATTCTCCAACGAGCAGTACTTC
TRBV24-1	TRBJ2-1	TRBD1	-	CATSGRDRSSYNEQFF	TGTGCCACCAGTGGGCGGGACAGGAGCTCCTACAATGAGCAGTTCTTC
TRBV20-1	TRBJ2-1	-	many	CSANAGTINEQFF	TGCAGTGCTAACGCGGGGACGATCAATGAGCAGTTCTTC
TRBV4-1	TRBJ2-6	TRBD1	-	CASSQPGQQISGANVLTF	TGCGCCAGCAGCCAGCCGGGACAGCAAATATCTGGGGCCAACGTCCTGACTTTC
TRBV12-3/TRBV12-4	TRBJ2-1	-	-	CASSFPRITYNEQFF	TGTGCCAGCAGTTTTCCGCGGATAACCTACAATGAGCAGTTCTTC
TRBV20-1	TRBJ2-1	-	few	CSARTSTGVPNEQFF	TGCAGTGCTAGAACTTCAACGGGGGTTCCAAATGAGCAGTTCTTC
TRBV10-3	TRBJ2-7	-	-	CAISEGSRYEQYF	TGTGCCATCAGTGAGGGGAGTAGGTACGAGCAGTACTTC
TRBV6-1	TRBJ2-5	TRBD1	-	CASRSQGARETQYF	TGTGCCAGCAGATCACAGGGGGCGCGTGAGACCCAGTACTTC
TRBV7-9	TRBJ2-3	TRBD1	-	CASSSWTGDDTQYF	TGTGCCAGCAGCTCATGGACAGGGGACGATACGCAGTATTTT
TRBV15	TRBJ1-2	-	few	CATSRDWPSGYTF	TGTGCCACCAGCAGAGATTGGCCGTCGGGCTACACCTTC
TRBV5-6	TRBJ1-3	-	-	CASSLRGVGNTIYF	TGTGCCAGCAGCTTGAGAGGGGTTGGAAACACCATATATTTT
TRBV7-8	TRBJ2-7	-	-	CASSLAPGEQYF	TGTGCCAGCAGCTTAGCGCCGGGCGAGCAGTACTTC
TRBV5-6	TRBJ2-1	TRBD2	-	CASSFAVWEGKGGDYNEQFF	TGTGCCAGCAGCTTTGCGGTTTGGGAGGGTAAAGGTGGGGACTACAATGAGCAGTTCTTC
TRBV5-1	TRBJ2-3	-	-	CASSNDRYTDTQYF	TGCGCCAGCAGCAACGACAGATACACAGATACGCAGTATTTT
TRBV12-3/TRBV12-4	TRBJ2-5	-	few	CASSSGSREETQYF	TGTGCCAGCAGTTCAGGGTCTCGGGAAGAGACCCAGTACTTC
TRBV12-3/TRBV12-4	TRBJ2-5	TRBD1	many	CASSWGQGGTYQETQYF	TGTGCCAGCAGTTGGGGACAGGGAGGGACGTACCAAGAGACCCAGTACTTC
TRBV11-3	TRBJ2-1	TRBD2	-	CASSSAGVSNEQFF	TGTGCCAGCAGCTCAGCGGGAGTCAGCAATGAGCAGTTCTTC
TRBV5-6	TRBJ2-5	-	few	CASSRSIGVLETQYF	TGTGCCAGCAGTCGAAGTATAGGGGTGCTAGAGACCCAGTACTTC
TRBV28	TRBJ2-7	-	many	CASGTKKAGLSYEQYF	TGTGCCAGCGGAACGAAAAAAGCGGGTCTGTCCTACGAGCAGTACTTC
TRBV12-3/TRBV12-4	TRBJ2-5	-	-	CASTASVSQETQYF	TGTGCCAGCACCGCCTCAGTTTCCCAAGAGACCCAGTACTTC